The rows below give T cell receptor beta chains drawn from one sample of a study of cytomegalovirus exposure and HLA in healthy donors. TCRdb keeps only in-frame clones here, not all; method: immunoSEQ multiplex PCR. The table lists approximately 200,000 clones, 81% of them singletons. Sequencing used PBMCs. The receptor set was obtained from a woman aged 25 to 39 in good health and CMV-seronegative. Each CDR3 is given with its conserved first and last residue. A D gene is named only where the DNA matches it firmly. Some rows mark clone size as missing; the rest say once, few, many or name a class of expanded clone.

v_call	j_call	clone_size	d_call	cdr3_aa	cdr3_nt
TRBV5-6	TRBJ1-5	.	.	CASSLGRGYQPQHF	TGTGCCAGCAGCTTGGGGAGAGGTTATCAGCCCCAGCATTTT
TRBV5-1	TRBJ1-5	.	.	CASSLVGGNQPQHF	TGCGCCAGCAGCTTGGTAGGGGGAAATCAGCCCCAGCATTTT
TRBV4-1	TRBJ2-3	.	.	CASSQDQQGWTDTQYF	TGCGCCAGCAGCCAAGATCAGCAGGGTTGGACAGATACGCAGTATTTT
TRBV6-1	TRBJ1-3	.	.	CASSELARSGNTIYF	TGTGCCAGCAGTGAATTAGCTCGCTCTGGAAACACCATATATTTT
TRBV9	TRBJ1-2	.	TRBD1	CASSFRTDRVYGYTF	TGTGCCAGCAGCTTTCGGACCGACAGGGTCTATGGCTACACCTTC
TRBV28	TRBJ1-1	few	.	CASSPPTVSNTEAFF	TGTGCCAGCAGTCCACCGACAGTATCTAACACTGAAGCTTTCTTT
TRBV2	TRBJ2-3	.	.	CASGSKTGSTDTQYF	TGTGCCAGCGGCTCAAAGACGGGGAGCACAGATACGCAGTATTTT
TRBV7-2	TRBJ1-4	.	TRBD1	CASSPAGTGAATNEKLFF	TGTGCCAGCAGCCCTGCCGGGACAGGCGCCGCAACTAATGAAAAACTGTTTTTT
TRBV6-1	TRBJ1-1	.	.	CASLQALNTEAFF	TGTGCCAGCCTGCAGGCGCTGAACACTGAAGCTTTCTTT
TRBV30	TRBJ2-5	.	TRBD1	CAWLRQGEGGTQYF	TGTGCCTGGCTACGACAGGGGGAAGGAGGGACCCAGTACTTC